The T cell receptor beta chain under discussion was sequenced for a study of blood T cell repertoires in COVID-19. In the authors' workflow: Reference gene primer amplification gave nucleated cell count estimates. Assay used: immunoSEQ multiplex PCR; TCRdb lists only in-frame clones, some missing. Clone size and the V and J calls come from that table; the DNA yielded D and trimming. This sample has approximately 490,000 clones, with more than 85% found just once. Cohorts were based on clinical histories the participants reported. Cohort 3 recovery required two negative PCRs, clearance, or symptom resolution. Trimming removed 1 base at V and 4 bases at J, with 17 bases between. The germline CDR1 and CDR2 sequences are MGHRA and YSYEKL. This CDR3 spans 17 amino acids.

V is TRBV4-1 and J is TRBJ1-3, with D possibly matching TRBD1 (5 bases). This TCR was recovered from a woman between 55 and 75 years old who had recovered from COVID-19. Material: PBMCs or T cells enriched from blood (not recorded which). CDR3 residues: CASSQGRGRARGNTIYF. CDR3 nucleotide sequence: TGCGCCAGCAGCCAAGGAAGGGGAAGGGCGAGGGGAAACACCATATATTTT.